This T cell receptor (beta chain) originates from a study of blood T cell repertoires in COVID-19. About the study: Nucleic acid was either cDNA or gDNA, and it came from T cells, B-cell-depleted T cells, or PBMCs.

With V trimmed by 1 base and J by 0 bases, 6 bases remained unmatched. The length of the CDR3 is 17 residues. Germline values: CDR1 SGHAT, CDR2 FQNNGV. In Seattle, patients joined the study during active infection and were tracked longitudinally. The authors' processing: Reference gene primers were amplified, and this amplification served to estimate nucleated cell counts. Some clones are missing from TCRdb's copy, which holds only in-frame ones; the method was immunoSEQ multiplex PCR. The V and J calls and clone size were taken over from that table, and D and trimming were inferred from the DNA. This sample has some 350,000 clones, with roughly 90% found just once.

The rearrangement links TRBV11-2 to TRBJ2-1, with 7 bases identical to TRBD2. Sequenced input: peripheral blood. The receptor's source is a woman in her 30s with COVID-19, enrolled during active disease. CDR3 sequence reads: CASSLVGAGSSYNEQFF. As DNA, the CDR3 is TGTGCCAGCAGCTTAGTGGGAGCGGGGAGCTCCTACAATGAGCAGTTCTTC.